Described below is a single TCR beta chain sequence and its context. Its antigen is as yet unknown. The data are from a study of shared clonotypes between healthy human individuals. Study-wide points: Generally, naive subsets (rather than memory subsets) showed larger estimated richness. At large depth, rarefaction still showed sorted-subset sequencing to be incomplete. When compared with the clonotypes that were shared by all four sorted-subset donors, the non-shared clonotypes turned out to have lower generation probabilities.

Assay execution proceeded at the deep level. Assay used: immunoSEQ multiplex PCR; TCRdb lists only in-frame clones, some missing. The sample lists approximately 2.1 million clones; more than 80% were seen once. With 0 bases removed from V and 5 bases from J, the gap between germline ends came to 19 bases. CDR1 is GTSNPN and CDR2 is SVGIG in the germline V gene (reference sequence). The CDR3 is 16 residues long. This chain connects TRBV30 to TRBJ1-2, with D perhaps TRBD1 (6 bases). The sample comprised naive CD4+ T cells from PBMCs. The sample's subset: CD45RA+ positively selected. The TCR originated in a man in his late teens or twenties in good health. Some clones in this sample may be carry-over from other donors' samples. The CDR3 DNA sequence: TGTGCCTGGAGTGTCCTCTCGTACAGGGACCCTTATGGCTACACCTTC. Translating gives CAWSVLSYRDPYGYTF.